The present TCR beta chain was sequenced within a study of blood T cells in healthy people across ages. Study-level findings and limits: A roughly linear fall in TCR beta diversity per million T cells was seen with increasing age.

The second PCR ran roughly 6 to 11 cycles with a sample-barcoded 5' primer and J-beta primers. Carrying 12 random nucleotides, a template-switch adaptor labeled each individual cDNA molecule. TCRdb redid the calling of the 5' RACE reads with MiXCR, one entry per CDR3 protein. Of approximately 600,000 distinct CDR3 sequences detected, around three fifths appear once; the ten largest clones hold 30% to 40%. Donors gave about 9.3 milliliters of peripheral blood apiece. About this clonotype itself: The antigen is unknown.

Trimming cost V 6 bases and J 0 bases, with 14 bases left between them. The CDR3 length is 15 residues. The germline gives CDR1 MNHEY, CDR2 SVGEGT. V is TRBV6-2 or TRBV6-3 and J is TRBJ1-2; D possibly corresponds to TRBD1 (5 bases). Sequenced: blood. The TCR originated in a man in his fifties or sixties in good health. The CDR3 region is CASSPINRPNYGYTF. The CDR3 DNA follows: TGTGCCAGCAGCCCTATCAACAGGCCTAACTATGGCTACACCTTC.